This T cell receptor beta chain was sequenced for a study of T cell repertoires in cytomegalovirus infection. Using its own MiXCR run on the reads, TCRdb lists one record per CDR3 protein. This table has around 100,000 distinct CDR3 sequences, 30% to 35% appearing once. Comments on this clonotype: Its cognate antigen is unknown.

The germline gives CDR1 SQVTM, CDR2 ANQGSEA. Unmatched junction bases numbered 5, after V lost 7 bases and J lost 1 base. This CDR3 is 13 amino acids long. The sample in question was CD8+ T cells from cultured PBMCs, obtained from culture after CMV antigen stimulation. The rearrangement links TRBV29-1 to TRBJ2-5; 8 nucleotides match TRBD1. This receptor was obtained from a human donor in good health (CMV status not recorded). Some clones in this sample may be carry-over from other donors' samples. The CDR3 loop reads CSGHDRGQETQYF. CDR3 coding DNA: TGCAGCGGTCACGACAGGGGCCAAGAGACCCAGTACTTC.